This note documents a single T cell receptor (beta chain) sequence. Its specificity is unknown. TCRdb re-called the 5' RACE reads through MiXCR, storing one row per CDR3 protein. The data show roughly 700,000 distinct CDR3 sequences, around 8.3% seen once. Looked up from germline, CDR1 is SEHNR and CDR2 is FQNEAQ (reference sequence). CDR3 length: 14 residues. V was trimmed by 3 bases and J by 5 bases, leaving 13 bases between them. The sample comes from a study of identical twins. Study-wide findings and caveats: Out-of-frame TCR alpha sharing observed in monozygotic twins exceeded model estimates.

The same sample was also used in a study of yellow fever vaccine responses in identical twins.

The receptor was isolated from a young woman in good health. This chain connects TRBV7-9 to TRBJ2-5; D is uncertain. The sequenced sample was PBMCs. For the CDR3, the DNA is TGTGCCAGCAGCTTTCCCTACACCCCGGAGACCCAGTACTTC. Amino acids: CASSFPYTPETQYF.